This T cell receptor (beta chain) was recovered during a study of metastatic and nonmetastatic thyroid tumors. Study background: Blood and tumor or nodule tissue repertoires from malignant and benign thyroid patients were compared.

Thyroid surgery took place with no prior treatment in any patient. Germline CDR1 is ENHRY and CDR2 is SYGVKD. V was trimmed by 5 bases and J by 5 bases, leaving 13 bases between them. This CDR3 is built from 13 residues. The authors' processing: The study took CDR3 differences across clinicopathological groups and made a distant-metastasis classifier for papillary thyroid cancer from them. TCRdb reanalyzed the PCR reads with MiXCR. The V and J calls come from TCRdb's annotation, not from the publication. The data contain some 25,000 clones, more than 15% of them singletons. Study-level findings and limits: According to reports, the diversity of TCR beta was significantly higher in malignant thyroid tumors than in benign nodules, and this held in both blood and tumor samples.

Comment on this clone: No antigen is known for it.

Specimen: blood. The receptor comes from a male donor with papillary thyroid cancer or a benign thyroid nodule (not recorded which). Some clones in this sample may be carry-over from other donors' samples. The V and J genes are TRBV10-3 and TRBJ2-7, with unresolved D. CDR3 sequence: CAISTQSQNEQYF. CDR3 in DNA: TGTGCCATCAGTACTCAGAGTCAAAACGAGCAGTACTTC.